These 23 T cell receptor beta chains originate from one sample sequenced in a study of T cell responses to AZD1222 COVID-19 vaccine. The assay was immunoSEQ multiplex PCR, and TCRdb's table has in-frame clones only and misses some. The table shows 150,000 or so clones, with roughly 92% occurring only once. Here the sequenced sample was peripheral blood, taken 28 days after the second AZD1222 dose. These receptors were obtained from an adult who received the AZD1222 COVID-19 vaccine.

J is TRBJ2-7 and V is TRBV27; the match to TRBD1 covers 11 bases. Germline trimming cut 6 bases from V and 3 bases from J; bases unmatched to any gene: 4. The CDR3 covers 14 residues. Germline CDR1 is MNHEY and CDR2 is SMNVEV (reference sequence). CDR3 nucleotides: TGTGCCAGCAGCTCCGGGACAGGGGGCTACGAGCAGTACTTC. This gives the protein CASSSGTGGYEQYF.

This chain joins TRBV19 and TRBJ1-3; D unclear. CDR3 length: 13 amino acids. Per the germline V gene, CDR1 is LNHDA and CDR2 is SQIVND (reference sequence). Deletions cut 5 bases from V and 2 bases from J, with 7 bases between. The DNA of the CDR3 is TGTGCCAGTAGTTACTATCCTGGAAACACCATATATTTT. Encoded protein: CASSYYPGNTIYF.

The chain links TRBV19 to TRBJ1-1; D perhaps matches TRBD1 (6 bases). Trimming took off 8 bases at V and 1 base at J, with 17 bases between the two ends. Looked up from germline, CDR1 is LNHDA and CDR2 is SQIVND (reference sequence). This CDR3 is 15 amino acids long. Written as DNA, the CDR3 is TGTGCCAGTCAAGTGAAAGGACAGAGGAACACTGAAGCTTTCTTT. It codes for CASQVKGQRNTEAFF.

The rearrangement links TRBV28 to TRBJ1-4, with unresolved D. V was pared by 11 bases and J by 4 bases, with 11 bases between. CDR1 and CDR2 from the germline V gene are MDHEN and SYDVKM. The CDR3 sequence is 12 residues long. The CDR3 bases are TGTGCCGGCGGTCTTGGTAATGAAAAACTGTTTTTT. This encodes CAGGLGNEKLFF.

This clone was counted a single time. The chain recombines TRBV9 with TRBJ1-5, with a possible D match to TRBD1 (6 bases). V dropped 0 bases and J dropped 1 base, with 14 bases sitting between them. Germline assignment: CDR1 SGDLS and CDR2 YYNGEE. This CDR3 region has 17 residues. The DNA for the CDR3 is TGTGCCAGCAGCGTAGGCCCAAAACAGGGAAGCAATCAGCCCCAGCATTTT. It is translated as CASSVGPKQGSNQPQHF.

The chain employs TRBV30 and TRBJ2-7, with a weak D call TRBD1 (6 bases). V gave up 1 base and J gave up 6 bases, with 16 bases separating them. Germline values: CDR1 GTSNPN, CDR2 SVGIG (reference sequence). The CDR3 runs 14 residues. The CDR3 nucleotides are TGTGCCTGGAGTGGGCAGGGGATCGGATCCGAGCAGTACTTC. Its protein product is CAWSGQGIGSEQYF.

The rearrangement joins TRBV7-2 to TRBJ1-5, with unresolved D. V shed 4 bases and J shed 4 bases, with 11 bases lying between them. CDR3 length: 14 amino acids. Per the germline V gene, CDR1 is SGHTA and CDR2 is FQGNSA. This CDR3 is CASSSRSGNQPQHF. For the CDR3, the DNA is TGTGCCAGCAGCTCAAGGTCGGGTAATCAGCCCCAGCATTTT.

The chain employs TRBV5-1 and TRBJ1-2, with D possibly being TRBD1 (5 bases). Germline CDR1 reads SGHRS; CDR2 reads YFSETQ. V shed 5 bases and J shed 2 bases, with 10 bases lying between them. This CDR3 is 13 amino acids long. CDR3 DNA sequence: TGCGCCAGCAGACCCGGGACCAACTATGGCTACACCTTC. This translates into CASRPGTNYGYTF. Full variable domain (missing parts from reference TRBV5-1 and TRBJ1-2): KAGVTQTPRYLIKTRGQQVTLSCSPISGHRSVSWYQQTPGQGLQFLFEYFSETQRNKGNFPGRFSGRQFSNSRSEMNVSTLELGDSALYLCASRPGTNYGYTFGSGTRLTVV.

The gene calls are TRBV4-3 and TRBJ2-7, with 7 bases that match TRBD1. CDR1 and CDR2 (germline): LGHNA, YSLEER. This CDR3 has 15 residues. The junction had 8 bases not matched to a gene; V was cut back by 4 bases and J by 2 bases. For the CDR3, the DNA is TGCGCCAGCAGCCCGAGCCGGGACAGAACCTACGAGCAGTACTTC. Protein sequence: CASSPSRDRTYEQYF.

The chain recombines TRBV5-1 with TRBJ1-1; D is ambiguous. The CDR3 has 14 amino acids. V gave up 5 bases and J gave up 1 base, with 12 bases separating them. Germline CDR1 reads SGHRS; CDR2 reads YFSETQ. CDR3 DNA: TGCGCCAGCAGAGAAGGGTCCCAGAACACTGAAGCTTTCTTT. It yields the protein CASREGSQNTEAFF.

The gene calls are TRBV10-2 and TRBJ1-2; TRBD1 agrees at 11 bases. J was trimmed by 6 bases and V by 6 bases; bases with no gene match: 6. Per germline, CDR1 WSHSY and CDR2 SAAADI. The CDR3 length is 14 residues. Here the CDR3 DNA reads TGCGCCAGCAGCTTGGACAGGGGGCTTAATGGCTACACCTTC. Translation: CASSLDRGLNGYTF.

The chain's CDR3 is CASSLDGIGREYNEQFF. The CDR3 DNA reads TGTGCCAGCAGCTTAGATGGAATTGGGCGGGAATACAATGAGCAGTTCTTC. This chain links TRBV11-3 with TRBJ2-1; D might be TRBD2 (6 bases). This CDR3 spans 17 amino acids. V lost 0 bases to trimming and J lost 4 bases, with 16 bases between them. Looked up from germline, CDR1 is SGHNT and CDR2 is YENEEA.

The chain recombines TRBV3-1 (or the pseudogene TRBV3-2) with TRBJ2-1, with D perhaps matching TRBD2 (6 bases). The germline CDR1 and CDR2 sequences are LGHDT and YNNKEL (reference sequence). V gave up 0 bases and J gave up 7 bases, with 10 bases separating them. The CDR3 runs 14 residues. The CDR3 region is CASSQEGLVNEQFF. Here the CDR3 DNA reads TGTGCCAGCAGCCAAGAGGGACTCGTGAATGAGCAGTTCTTC.

There are a few counts of this clone. The genes are TRBV28 and TRBJ2-7; D is uncertain. The CDR3 length is 15 residues. Germline-derived CDR1 and CDR2 are MDHEN and SYDVKM. Trimming stripped 0 bases from V and 0 bases from J, with 9 bases between. CDR3 sequence: CASSLWQDSSYEQYF. CDR3 sequence (DNA): TGTGCCAGCAGTTTATGGCAGGATAGCTCCTACGAGCAGTACTTC. Full variable domain (outside the CDR3, taken from reference TRBV28 and TRBJ2-7): DVKVTQSSRYLVKRTGEKVFLECVQDMDHENMFWYRQDPGLGLRLIYFSYDVKMKEKGDIPEGYSVSREKKERFSLILESASTNQTSMYLCASSLWQDSSYEQYFGPGTRLTVT.

The rearrangement links TRBV7-2 to TRBJ1-2, with 8 bases lining up with TRBD1. V trimming: 1 base; J trimming: 1 base; junction bases outside the gene matches: 8. CDR3 length equals 17 residues. The germline V gene has CDR1 SGHTA and CDR2 FQGNSA. DNA of the CDR3: TGTGCCAGCAGCTTAGGAGGGCAGGGGGCGCTTAACTATGGCTACACCTTC. Amino acids: CASSLGGQGALNYGYTF. Full variable domain (rest looked up from reference TRBV7-2 and TRBJ1-2): GAGVSQSPSNKVTEKGKDVELRCDPISGHTALYWYRQSLGQGLEFLIYFQGNSAPDKSGLPSDRFSAERTGGSVSTLTIQRTQQEDSAVYLCASSLGGQGALNYGYTFGSGTRLTVV.

This clone was seen only a few times. This chain connects TRBV28 to TRBJ2-2; 8 bases match TRBD2. The length of the CDR3 is 17 residues. CDR1 MDHEN and CDR2 SYDVKM come from the germline V gene. The junction had 16 bases not matched to a gene; V was cut back by 7 bases and J by 6 bases. The CDR3 sequence: CASNQPRGSGGSGELFF. The CDR3 DNA follows: TGTGCCAGCAACCAACCCCGGGGCTCGGGGGGGTCCGGGGAGCTGTTTTTT.

The V gene is TRBV30, the J gene TRBJ1-2; no definite D call. Germline V gene sequence: CDR1 GTSNPN, CDR2 SVGIG (reference sequence). V was trimmed by 3 bases and J by 4 bases, leaving 9 bases between them. This CDR3 contains 12 residues. In nucleotides, the CDR3 is TGTGCCTGGAGCGAACAGTCCTATGGCTACACCTTC. This codes for CAWSEQSYGYTF.

This sequence joins TRBV19 and TRBJ1-2; 7 bases line up with TRBD1. CDR1 is LNHDA, CDR2 SQIVND, per germline (reference sequence). J gave up 6 bases and V 5 bases, and 9 bases lay outside the gene matches. The CDR3 runs to 14 residues. CDR3 nucleotide sequence: TGTGCCAGTAGTGCAGATAGGGGGCCGAATGGCTACACCTTC. It is translated as CASSADRGPNGYTF.

By sample fraction, this clone is medium-sized. The J gene is TRBJ1-1, the V gene TRBV12-5; D is undetermined. CDR1 is LGHNT and CDR2 is FRNRAP in the germline V gene. Between the trimmed V and J ends, which lost 4 bases and 1 base, there was a span of 7 bases. The CDR3 is 13 residues long. Here the CDR3 reads CASGWSGNTEAFF. In DNA form, the CDR3 reads TGTGCTAGTGGTTGGTCAGGGAACACTGAAGCTTTCTTT.

V gene TRBV5-1 combines with J gene TRBJ1-6, with D perhaps TRBD1 (5 bases). The CDR3 consists of 14 residues. Deletions cut 0 bases from V and 7 bases from J, with 8 bases between. CDR1 is SGHRS, CDR2 YFSETQ, per germline. CDR3 sequence: CASSLDRTNSPLHF. The CDR3 DNA reads TGCGCCAGCAGCTTGGACAGGACCAATTCACCCCTCCACTTT.

The CDR3 DNA reads as TGCGCCAGCAGCCTCGCGCCTGGAAAATCCTACGAGCAGTACTTC. It specifies CASSLAPGKSYEQYF. The chain couples TRBV4-3 to TRBJ2-7; D unresolved. V shed 4 bases and J shed 1 base, with 14 bases lying between them. Per germline, CDR1 LGHNA and CDR2 YSLEER. The CDR3 length is 15 residues.

V and J are TRBV5-8 and TRBJ2-3, with D possibly being TRBD2 (5 bases). The V end was cut by 3 bases, the J end by 3 bases, with 11 bases between. The CDR3 consists of 14 residues. CDR1 is SGHTS and CDR2 is YDEGEE in the germline V gene. In DNA form, the CDR3 reads TGTGCCAGCAGCTACTCGGGATATACAGATACGCAGTATTTT. The encoded protein is CASSYSGYTDTQYF.

The V gene is TRBV19, the J gene TRBJ2-5, with D unresolved. The CDR3 is made up of 16 amino acids. The V and J ends lost 0 bases and 1 base respectively, with 12 bases between them. Germline CDR1 is LNHDA and CDR2 is SQIVND (reference sequence). The CDR3 here is CASSIDLWSFQETQYF. The CDR3 bases are TGTGCCAGTAGTATAGATCTATGGTCGTTCCAAGAGACCCAGTACTTC.